This TCR beta chain was documented in a study of HIV-infected children after antiretroviral therapy interruption. Looking at the study overall: Continuous-treatment samples came from weeks 0, 48 and 150.

A 3' RACE protocol on RNA, with unique molecular identifiers, produced the TCR library. TCRdb passed the 3' RACE reads through MiXCR, listing each CDR3 protein once. The data contain 70,000 to 90,000 distinct CDR3 sequences, about 7.2% of them singletons. The treatment denotes: PENTA 11 planned treatment interruption arm or continuous ART arm. Sequenced here: CD45RA+ CD4+ T cells from PBMCs, pooled from several time points, sampled from a donor given antiretroviral therapy, either interrupted or continuous. Subset indicated: naive CD4+ CD45RA+ CD45RO- T cells. This receptor was obtained from a pool of human donors with HIV.

CDR3 in amino acids: CASSLRGQGHTEAFF. DNA of the CDR3: TGTGCCAGCAGTTTAAGGGGGCAGGGGCACACTGAAGCTTTCTTT. The chain combines TRBV27 with TRBJ1-1; TRBD1 matches at 7 bases. Germline assignment: CDR1 MNHEY and CDR2 SMNVEV (reference sequence). With 2 bases clipped from V and 3 bases from J, the junction kept 6 bases outside the gene matches. This CDR3 is 15 amino acids long.